The next 17 T cell receptor beta chains were all read from a single sample in a study of blood T cell repertoires in COVID-19. TCRdb's table, derived via immunoSEQ multiplex PCR, lists solely in-frame clones and lacks some. The repertoire holds hundreds of thousands of clones, approximately 87% seen once, with approximately 2.5% in the top ten. What was sequenced was peripheral blood. The origin of the receptors is a woman in her seventies with active or convalescent COVID-19.

This clone was seen only once. The chain uses TRBV9 and TRBJ2-3; 8 bases are a match to TRBD2. CDR1 and CDR2 from the germline V gene are SGDLS and YYNGEE. This CDR3 is built from 14 residues. V gave up 4 bases and J gave up 6 bases; unmatched junction bases: 7. Here the CDR3 reads CASSPRGAEDTQYF. The CDR3 bases are TGTGCCAGCAGCCCGCGGGGGGCCGAGGATACGCAGTATTTT.

This chain joins TRBV5-1 and TRBJ2-5; TRBD2 might be the D (6 bases). V gave up 4 bases and J gave up 2 bases, with 18 bases separating them. The CDR3 has 16 amino acids. The germline CDR1 and CDR2 sequences are SGHRS and YFSETQ. CDR3 coding DNA: TGCGCCAGCAGCATTTCAGGGCTTAGCGGTCAAGAGACCCAGTACTTC. This translates into CASSISGLSGQETQYF.

This chain links TRBV6-5 with TRBJ1-1; 7 bases align to TRBD1. This CDR3 spans 13 amino acids. Trimming took 6 bases from V and 4 from J; bases not matched to a gene: 5. In germline, CDR1 is MNHEY, CDR2 SVGAGI. The CDR3 protein is CASRSDRATEAFF. CDR3 coding DNA: TGTGCCAGCAGGTCCGACAGGGCCACTGAAGCTTTCTTT.

The genes are TRBV5-1 and TRBJ2-2, with 8 bases lining up with TRBD2. The CDR3 consists of 16 residues. V dropped 4 bases and J dropped 1; count of bases not matched to a gene: 6. The germline V gene has CDR1 SGHRS and CDR2 YFSETQ. The CDR3 DNA follows: TGCGCCAGCAGCGCGTTAGCGGGACTGAACACCGGGGAGCTGTTTTTT. This sequence encodes CASSALAGLNTGELFF.

In this sample, this clone turned up a few times. J is TRBJ2-3 and V is TRBV5-5; 10 positions match TRBD1. V gave up 4 bases and J gave up 1 base; unmatched junction bases: 6. CDR1 and CDR2 (germline): SGHKS, YYEKEE (reference sequence). The CDR3 runs to 16 residues. In nucleotides, the CDR3 is TGTGCCAGCAGCCCCGGACAGGGGGGCCGCACAGATACGCAGTATTTT. This codes for CASSPGQGGRTDTQYF. Based on the CDR3 plus reference TRBV5-5 and TRBJ2-3, the full variable domain is DAGVTQSPTHLIKTRGQQVTLRCSPISGHKSVSWYQQVLGQGPQFIFQYYEKEERGRGNFPDRFSARQFPNYSSELNVNALLLGDSALYLCASSPGQGGRTDTQYFGPGTRLTVL.

This clone has only one observation. The rearrangement uses TRBV7-8 and TRBJ1-2; D is unclear. The germline CDR1 and CDR2 sequences are SGHVS and FQNEAQ. This CDR3 spans 15 amino acids. V lost 1 base to trimming and J lost 4 bases, with 13 bases between them. The CDR3 DNA reads TGTGCCAGCAGCTTAGAGTGGGAGGTTCCCTATGGCTACACCTTC. This translates into CASSLEWEVPYGYTF.

This chain connects TRBV18 to TRBJ1-1; perhaps TRBD1 as D (5 bases). The V end lost 6 bases, the J end lost 1 base, and 9 bases lay between the germline ends. The germline CDR1 and CDR2 sequences are KGHSH and LQKENI. This CDR3 comprises 13 residues. The CDR3 DNA reads TGTGCCAGCTCGCCGACAGCGAACACTGAAGCTTTCTTT. Translation gives CASSPTANTEAFF. Using reference TRBV18 and TRBJ1-1 for the parts outside the CDR3, the full variable domain is NAGVMQNPRHLVRRRGQEARLRCSPMKGHSHVYWYRQLPEEGLKFMVYLQKENIIDESGMPKERFSAEFPKEGPSILRIQQVVRGDSAAYFCASSPTANTEAFFGQGTRLTVV.

With respect to this clone: Other DNA sequences from this sample encode an identical CDR3 as well. This rearrangement joins TRBV3-1 (or the pseudogene TRBV3-2) to TRBJ2-7; no definite D call. Between the trimmed V and J ends, which lost 5 bases and 2 bases, there was a span of 4 bases. Per germline, CDR1 LGHDT and CDR2 YNNKEL (reference sequence). The CDR3 contains 11 residues. In nucleotides, the CDR3 is TGTGCCAGCAGCTCCGCCTACGAGCAGTACTTC. Its protein product is CASSSAYEQYF.

This chain joins TRBV15 and TRBJ1-6; 9 positions match TRBD1. Germline V gives CDR1 LNHNV, CDR2 YYDKDF (reference sequence). V trimming: 3 bases; J trimming: 5 bases; junction bases outside the gene matches: 5. The CDR3 consists of 16 residues. CDR3 coding DNA: TGTGCCACCAGCAGCCAAGACAGGGGGGATAATTCACCCCTCCACTTT. Its protein is CATSSQDRGDNSPLHF.

This clone was picked up a small number of times. The chain couples TRBV19 to TRBJ1-5; D is uncertain. Germline-derived CDR1 and CDR2 are LNHDA and SQIVND (reference sequence). The CDR3 consists of 15 residues. Between the trimmed V and J ends, which lost 3 bases and 0 bases, there was a span of 9 bases. This CDR3 reads CASSIFGYSNQPQHF. CDR3 coding DNA: TGTGCCAGTAGTATTTTCGGGTATAGCAATCAGCCCCAGCATTTT.

V and J are TRBV5-1 and TRBJ2-3; perhaps TRBD2 as D (5 bases). The length of the CDR3 is 16 residues. Germline V lookup: CDR1 SGHRS, CDR2 YFSETQ. Between the trimmed V and J ends, which lost 1 base and 3 bases, there was a span of 15 bases. CDR3 DNA: TGCGCCAGCAGCTTGCGGTGGACTCATATGACAGATACGCAGTATTTT. It encodes CASSLRWTHMTDTQYF. The variable domain in full, completed from reference TRBV5-1 and TRBJ2-3, reads KAGVTQTPRYLIKTRGQQVTLSCSPISGHRSVSWYQQTPGQGLQFLFEYFSETQRNKGNFPGRFSGRQFSNSRSEMNVSTLELGDSALYLCASSLRWTHMTDTQYFGPGTRLTVL.

The chain links TRBV19 to TRBJ2-2, with D possibly being TRBD2 (7 bases). The CDR3 runs to 15 residues. CDR1 LNHDA and CDR2 SQIVND come from the germline V gene (reference sequence). Deletions cut 7 bases from V and 0 bases from J, with 12 bases between. For the CDR3, the DNA is TGTGCCAGTAAGGGGGGGAGTACGAACACCGGGGAGCTGTTTTTT. Translating gives CASKGGSTNTGELFF.

V is TRBV7-2 and J is TRBJ2-7; tentative D call: TRBD1 (6 bases). V was clipped by 4 bases and J by 4 bases, with 11 bases between them. Germline values: CDR1 SGHTA, CDR2 FQGNSA. The CDR3 totals 13 residues. The chain's CDR3 is CASSSNRVYEQYF. The CDR3 nucleotides are TGTGCCAGCAGCTCCAACAGGGTATACGAGCAGTACTTC.

The gene calls are TRBV29-1 and TRBJ2-5, with 8 bases aligning to TRBD1. Germline CDR1 is SQVTM and CDR2 is ANQGSEA. The ends lost 5 bases at V and 5 bases at J; junction bases unmatched: 4. The CDR3 is 12 residues long. The CDR3 reads CSVRTGSETQYF. The DNA for the CDR3 is TGCAGCGTTCGGACAGGGTCGGAGACCCAGTACTTC.

The chain joins TRBV5-6 to TRBJ1-5; a weak D match, TRBD1 (5 bases). This CDR3 contains 15 residues. Trimming shortened V by 3 bases and J by 2 bases, and 12 bases separated the two germline ends. Germline V gene sequence: CDR1 SGHDT, CDR2 YYEEEE. The CDR3 DNA reads TGTGCCAGCAGCTGGGGCGGGGGAGGCAATCAGCCCCAGCATTTT. Encoded protein: CASSWGGGGNQPQHF.

The gene calls are TRBV2 and TRBJ2-5; D gene ambiguous. The V gene lost 7 bases and the J gene lost 0 bases, with 6 bases spanning the gap. This CDR3 comprises 12 residues. Germline lookup yields CDR1 SNHLY and CDR2 FYNNEI. The CDR3 protein is CASTVYQETQYF. CDR3 nucleotide sequence: TGTGCCAGCACAGTATACCAAGAGACCCAGTACTTC. Supplemented by reference TRBV2 and TRBJ2-5, the full variable domain reads EPEVTQTPSHQVTQMGQEVILRCVPISNHLYFYWYRQILGQKVEFLVSFYNNEISEKSEIFDDQFSVERPDGSNFTLKIRSTKLEDSAMYFCASTVYQETQYFGPGTRLLVL.

V and J are TRBV3-1 (or the pseudogene TRBV3-2) and TRBJ2-1, with 10 positions matching TRBD2. Germline V lookup: CDR1 LGHDT, CDR2 YNNKEL (reference sequence). V was clipped by 5 bases and J by 1 base; unmatched bases: 2. The CDR3 contains 15 residues. The CDR3: CASSSAGGSYNEQFF. The CDR3 coding sequence is TGTGCCAGCAGCTCAGCGGGAGGGTCCTACAATGAGCAGTTCTTC.